Sequencing of this T cell receptor (beta chain) was carried out in a study of control samples from healthy donors and cancer patients. The germline gives CDR1 LNHDA, CDR2 SQIVND (reference sequence). V lost 5 bases to trimming and J lost 4 bases, with 18 bases between them. The CDR3 has 16 residues. Method: immunoSEQ multiplex PCR; TCRdb's copy keeps in-frame clones and lacks some. The table includes about 89,000 clones, over 75% detected once. This TCR came from a woman aged 40-49 years in good health. This rearrangement joins TRBV19 to TRBJ1-3, with D maybe TRBD1 (5 bases). The sequenced material came from blood. CDR3 bases: TGTGCCAGTAGTGACCAAGCGGGGCTTGCCGGAAACACCATATATTTT. Translation gives CASSDQAGLAGNTIYF.